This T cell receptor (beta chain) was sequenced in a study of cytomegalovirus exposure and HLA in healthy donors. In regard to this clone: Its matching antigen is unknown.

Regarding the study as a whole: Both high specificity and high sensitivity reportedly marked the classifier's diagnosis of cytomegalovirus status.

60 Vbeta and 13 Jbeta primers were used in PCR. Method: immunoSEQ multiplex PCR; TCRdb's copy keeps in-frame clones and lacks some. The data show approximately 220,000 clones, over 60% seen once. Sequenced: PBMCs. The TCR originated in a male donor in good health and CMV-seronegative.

CDR3 bases: TGTGCCAGCAGCCACCAGGGGGCTGAAAAACTGTTTTTT. It encodes CASSHQGAEKLFF. This rearrangement joins TRBV14 to TRBJ1-4; 8 nucleotides agree with TRBD1. CDR3 size: 13 residues. Germline assignment: CDR1 SGHDN and CDR2 FVKESK. V lost 3 bases and J lost 7; bases outside the gene matches: 1.